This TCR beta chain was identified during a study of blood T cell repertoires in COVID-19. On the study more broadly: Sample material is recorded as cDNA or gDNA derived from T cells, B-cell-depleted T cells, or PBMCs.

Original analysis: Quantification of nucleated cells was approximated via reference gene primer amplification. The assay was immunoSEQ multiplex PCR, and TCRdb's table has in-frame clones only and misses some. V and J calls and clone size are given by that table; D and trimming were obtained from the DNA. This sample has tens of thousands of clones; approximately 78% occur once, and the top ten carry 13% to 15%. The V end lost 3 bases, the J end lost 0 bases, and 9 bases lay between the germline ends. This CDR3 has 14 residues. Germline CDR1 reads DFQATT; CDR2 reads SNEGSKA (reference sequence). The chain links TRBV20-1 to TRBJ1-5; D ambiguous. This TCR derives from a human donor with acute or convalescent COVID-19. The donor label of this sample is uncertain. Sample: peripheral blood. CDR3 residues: CSASTGYSNQPQHF. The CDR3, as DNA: TGCAGTGCTAGTACGGGATATAGCAATCAGCCCCAGCATTTT.